Presented here are 14 T cell receptor beta chains from one specimen sequenced in a study of T cell repertoires in cytomegalovirus infection. Their target antigens are unknown. MiXCR, run by TCRdb on the reads, gives a single entry per CDR3 protein. The sample gives 750,000 to 950,000 distinct CDR3 sequences, about 28% of which show up once; about an eighth is in the top ten. The sample was cultured CD8+ T cells from PBMCs, taken from culture after CMV antigen stimulation. These receptors came from a human donor in good health (CMV status not recorded). Some clones in this sample may be carry-over from other donors' samples.

The chain employs TRBV19 and TRBJ2-7, with TRBD1 matching 8 bases. Germline CDR1 and CDR2: LNHDA and SQIVND (reference sequence). The CDR3 is made up of 13 amino acids. J was trimmed by 5 bases and V by 5 bases; bases with no gene match: 5. CDR3 in amino acids: CASSHSTGDEQYF. As DNA, the CDR3 is TGTGCCAGTAGTCACTCGACAGGGGACGAGCAGTACTTC.

The V and J genes are TRBV27 and TRBJ2-3; TRBD1 matches 8 bases. This CDR3 has 23 amino acids. After removal of 1 base from V and 4 bases from J, the junction contained 28 bases not matched to a gene. Germline values: CDR1 MNHEY, CDR2 SMNVEV (reference sequence). CDR3 sequence reads: CASSLFIRQGPRSGGRVSDTQYF. The CDR3 DNA sequence: TGTGCCAGCAGTTTATTTATCAGGCAGGGTCCCCGCTCAGGGGGCCGGGTTTCAGATACGCAGTATTTT.

A note on this clonotype: A junction end diverges from the germline sequence, so it may reflect a read error. The rearrangement uses TRBV4-1 and TRBJ2-1, with TRBD1 matching 9 bases. Germline V lookup: CDR1 MGHRA, CDR2 YSYEKL. The CDR3 has 17 amino acids. The CDR3 DNA reads as TGTGCCAGCAGCCAAGTCGGGACAGGGTCGTCCTACAATGAGCAGTTCTTC. Its translation is CASSQVGTGSSYNEQFF.

This clonotype was detected a few times. The chain recombines TRBV9 with TRBJ2-3; no reliable D call. V shed 3 bases and J shed 5 bases, with 22 bases lying between them. There are 17 residues in the CDR3. CDR1 SGDLS and CDR2 YYNGEE come from the germline V gene. The CDR3 nucleotides are TGTGCCAGCAGCGACCCTCGAGAGCTTATTTCCCTAGATACGCAGTATTTT. Amino acid sequence: CASSDPRELISLDTQYF.

The gene calls are TRBV4-1 and TRBJ2-2; D is unclear. Per germline, CDR1 MGHRA and CDR2 YSYEKL. The CDR3 covers 17 residues. Deletions cut 1 base from V and 1 base from J, with 13 bases between. CDR3 nucleotides: TGCGCCAGCAGCCAAGCCTGGATCCTAGAGAACACCGGGGAGCTGTTTTTT. It is translated as CASSQAWILENTGELFF.

CDR3 region: CSASRGGNTIYF. As DNA, the CDR3 is TGCAGTGCTAGTAGGGGTGGAAACACCATATATTTT. V and J are TRBV20-1 and TRBJ1-3, with D possibly TRBD1 on 5 matching bases. Trimming stripped 3 bases from V and 3 bases from J, with 6 bases between. This CDR3 is built from 12 residues. Germline V gene lookup returns CDR1 DFQATT and CDR2 SNEGSKA (reference sequence).

The CDR3 spells CASSSSSGGAREQFF. The DNA for the CDR3 is TGTGCCAGCAGTTCGTCTAGCGGGGGGGCACGGGAGCAGTTCTTC. The chain recombines TRBV12-3 or TRBV12-4 with TRBJ2-1; 12 positions agree with TRBD2. Trimming removed 4 bases from V and 10 bases from J; junction bases left unmatched: 8. This CDR3 has 15 residues.

V usage is TRBV6-5 and J usage is TRBJ2-1, with unresolved D. Germline CDR1 MNHEY, CDR2 SVGAGI. The CDR3 covers 14 residues. Trimming took off 6 bases at V and 0 bases at J, with 9 bases between the two ends. The CDR3 DNA sequence: TGTGCCAGCAGCCCCATAAGCTCCTACAATGAGCAGTTCTTC. This gives the protein CASSPISSYNEQFF.

This clonotype was seen more than once but under ten times. The rearrangement joins TRBV12-3 or TRBV12-4 to TRBJ2-5, with D perhaps TRBD1 (7 bases). The V and J ends lost 3 bases and 5 bases respectively, with 22 bases between them. The CDR3 contains 17 residues. The chain's CDR3 is CASSFPETGMGRETQYF. The CDR3 nucleotides read TGTGCCAGCAGTTTCCCCGAGACAGGGATGGGGAGGGAGACCCAGTACTTC.

The chain carries TRBV20-1 and TRBJ1-2; D uncertain. The V gene lost 6 bases and the J gene lost 7 bases, with 9 bases spanning the gap. CDR1 and CDR2 from the germline V gene are DFQATT and SNEGSKA (reference sequence). This CDR3 has 10 amino acids. CDR3 DNA: TGCAGTGCAGGCCCGGGTGGCTACACCTTC. Protein product: CSAGPGGYTF.

The rearrangement joins TRBV10-3 to TRBJ2-1, with 7 bases identical to TRBD2. CDR1 is ENHRY and CDR2 is SYGVKD in the germline V gene. The ends lost 2 bases at V and 7 bases at J; junction bases unmatched: 8. The CDR3 is 15 amino acids. CDR3 region: CAISEASGALNEQFF. CDR3 bases: TGTGCCATCAGTGAGGCCAGCGGGGCCTTGAATGAGCAGTTCTTC.

The sample holds a few counts of this clonotype. The chain employs TRBV9 and TRBJ1-2; no firm D call. The CDR3 is made up of 16 amino acids. Germline loops: CDR1 SGDLS, CDR2 YYNGEE. V was cut by 0 bases and J by 2 bases, with 14 bases left in between. The CDR3 loop reads CASSVAAVPSNYGYTF. The CDR3 DNA reads as TGTGCCAGCAGCGTAGCAGCCGTACCATCGAACTATGGCTACACCTTC.

This rearrangement joins TRBV7-8 to TRBJ2-2, with D unclear. V shed 1 base and J shed 2 bases, with 11 bases lying between them. This CDR3 contains 16 residues. The germline V gene encodes CDR1 SGHVS and CDR2 FQNEAQ. This CDR3 reads CASSLVGGGNTGELFF. The CDR3 nucleotides are TGTGCCAGCAGCTTAGTAGGCGGCGGTAACACCGGGGAGCTGTTTTTT.

This clonotype was detected only a few times. The chain recombines TRBV7-9 with TRBJ2-1; 12 nucleotides align to TRBD1. V gave up 5 bases and J gave up 0 bases; unmatched junction bases: 14. This CDR3 is built from 20 residues. CDR1 and CDR2 from the germline V gene are SEHNR and FQNEAQ (reference sequence). Written as DNA, the CDR3 is TGTGCCAGCAGCCCCGCATCCGGGACAGGGGGCGGGAGCTCCTACAATGAGCAGTTCTTC. It is translated as CASSPASGTGGGSSYNEQFF.